This T cell receptor beta chain was sequenced during a study of shared T cell receptors in the human thymus. Comment on this clone: One end of the junction is discordant with germline, which a read error may explain.

CDR3 length: 14 amino acids. Germline lookup yields CDR1 SSHAT and CDR2 FNYEAQ (reference sequence). This table comes from immunoSEQ multiplex PCR, and its TCRdb copy is limited to in-frame clones, with some not included. The sample lists hundreds of thousands of clones, 70% to 80% occurring once. These data are also associated with another study on human thymus T cells. Per that study: Each of the donors was a healthy Finnish infant who was undergoing open corrective cardiac surgery for congenital heart defects. Thymus specimens were resections from corrective heart surgery. Usage of V and J genes appeared biased in thymic and blood repertoires. Related studies noted strongly shared thymic repertoires across unrelated people.

This clonotype was obtained from a boy in the first two years of life with a congenital heart defect. V is TRBV7-7 and J is TRBJ2-5; no firm D call. Sequenced sample: thymocytes. The CDR3 sequence: CASSLSAPQETQYF. As DNA, the CDR3 is TGTGCTAGCAGCTTATCAGCGCCACAAGAGACCCAGTACTTC.